Shown below are 20 T cell receptor beta chains from a single sample sequenced in a study of identical twins. One entry per CDR3 protein results from TCRdb running MiXCR on the 5' RACE reads. The sample records 400,000 to 550,000 distinct CDR3 sequences, roughly a fifth being singletons. These sequences were also reported in another study, on T cells expressing NK-cell markers.

Sequenced: CD4+ T cells sorted from blood. Receptors were obtained from a woman between 18 and 29 years old in good health.

This clonotype was observed many times. The chain carries TRBV3-1 and TRBJ1-2; D remains unclear. CDR3 length equals 14 residues. CDR1 and CDR2 from the germline V gene are LGHDT and YNNKEL (reference sequence). The germline V and J ends were trimmed by 0 bases and 7 bases, with 12 bases remaining between them. CDR3 amino acids: CASSQEPGRGGYTF. For the CDR3, the DNA is TGTGCCAGCAGCCAAGAACCAGGAAGAGGTGGCTACACCTTC.

The chain links TRBV20-1 to TRBJ2-7; maybe TRBD2 (6 bases). V shed 5 bases and J shed 3 bases, with 14 bases lying between them. Germline CDR1 DFQATT, CDR2 SNEGSKA (reference sequence). This CDR3 is built from 13 residues. The CDR3 coding sequence is TGCAGTGCTGAAAGGGACTCGAACTACGAGCAGTACTTC. This sequence encodes CSAERDSNYEQYF.

The rearrangement uses TRBV20-1 and TRBJ2-1; TRBD2 agrees at 7 bases. The CDR3 totals 14 residues. Per germline, CDR1 DFQATT and CDR2 SNEGSKA (reference sequence). The V gene end was trimmed by 3 bases and the J gene end by 8 bases; junction bases not matched to a gene: 10. CDR3 in DNA: TGCAGTGCTAGTCCACTAGCGTTCGTGGATGAGCAGTTCTTC. It is translated as CSASPLAFVDEQFF.

The chain joins TRBV20-1 to TRBJ2-5; 13 bases match TRBD2. CDR3 length: 16 amino acids. Trimming at V came to 3 bases and at J to 5 bases, leaving 9 bases not matched to a gene. Looked up from germline, CDR1 is DFQATT and CDR2 is SNEGSKA (reference sequence). In nucleotides, the CDR3 is TGCAGTGCTAGTCCCGGACTAGCGGGAGTGGCGGAGACCCAGTACTTC. Translation: CSASPGLAGVAETQYF.

The rearrangement uses TRBV5-1 and TRBJ2-3; D tentatively fits TRBD1 or TRBD2 (6 bases each). Per the germline V gene, CDR1 is SGHRS and CDR2 is YFSETQ. This CDR3 contains 15 residues. The V end was cut by 3 bases, the J end by 0 bases, with 11 bases between. The CDR3 DNA sequence: TGCGCCAGCAGCTCCTTAGGGGGGAGCACAGATACGCAGTATTTT. It yields the protein CASSSLGGSTDTQYF. Full variable domain (remainder filled in from reference TRBV5-1 and TRBJ2-3): KAGVTQTPRYLIKTRGQQVTLSCSPISGHRSVSWYQQTPGQGLQFLFEYFSETQRNKGNFPGRFSGRQFSNSRSEMNVSTLELGDSALYLCASSSLGGSTDTQYFGPGTRLTVL.

The sample holds a few counts of this clonotype. The J gene is TRBJ2-1, the V gene TRBV12-3 or TRBV12-4; 9 bases fit TRBD2. The CDR3 is 18 residues long. The trim removed 10 bases at V and 5 bases at J, leaving 21 bases unmatched. This CDR3 reads CATLRGWMGTSLDNEQFF. DNA of the CDR3: TGTGCCACATTGCGGGGCTGGATGGGGACTAGCTTAGACAATGAGCAGTTCTTC.

This sequence joins TRBV29-1 and TRBJ2-1; 8 nucleotides line up with TRBD1. Germline values: CDR1 SQVTM, CDR2 ANQGSEA. Germline trimming cut 6 bases from V and 7 bases from J; bases unmatched to any gene: 11. CDR3 length: 14 residues. As DNA, the CDR3 is TGCAGCGTCGGGACAGGATTTGAGGAGAATGAGCAGTTCTTC. Its translation: CSVGTGFEENEQFF.

In its sample, this clonotype was seen many times. The chain has TRBV24-1 and TRBJ2-5; D possibly matches TRBD1 or TRBD2 (6 bases each). V was shortened by 1 base and J by 7 bases, with 9 bases between the two germline ends. Germline V CDR1 and CDR2: KGHDR, SFDVKD. The CDR3 spans 13 residues. CDR3 in amino acids: CATSDLQGGTQYF. DNA for the CDR3: TGTGCCACCAGTGATTTACAGGGAGGGACCCAGTACTTC.

There are a few counts of this clonotype. This chain connects TRBV11-2 to TRBJ2-2; TRBD1 agrees at 7 bases. CDR1 and CDR2 from the germline V gene are SGHAT and FQNNGV. This CDR3 has 12 amino acids. J lost 7 bases, V lost 5 bases, and 1 base had no gene match. CDR3 sequence: CASSDRDGELFF. CDR3 DNA sequence: TGTGCCAGCAGCGACAGGGACGGGGAGCTGTTTTTT.

The rearrangement links TRBV20-1 to TRBJ2-1, with D unclear. Germline CDR1 is DFQATT and CDR2 is SNEGSKA (reference sequence). Trimming removed 2 bases at V and 9 bases at J, with 14 bases between. The CDR3 is 13 amino acids. The CDR3 reads CSARPLSKGEQFF. The CDR3 DNA is TGCAGTGCTAGACCCCTATCTAAGGGTGAGCAGTTCTTC.

The chain uses TRBV5-1 and TRBJ2-7; 9 bases agree with TRBD1. Germline-derived CDR1 and CDR2 are SGHRS and YFSETQ. V lost 0 bases and J lost 6; bases outside the gene matches: 4. The CDR3 loop spans 14 amino acids. CDR3 sequence reads: CASSLGDRVFEQYF. CDR3 nucleotide sequence: TGCGCCAGCAGCTTGGGGGACAGGGTGTTCGAGCAGTACTTC.

This clonotype was detected a few times. The junction and the germline gene differ at one end; a read error may be behind it. This chain links TRBV7-9 with TRBJ1-4; no clear D gene. There are 14 residues in the CDR3. Germline V CDR1 and CDR2: SEHNR, FQNEAQ (reference sequence). The CDR3 DNA sequence: TGTGCCAGCATCTTAGGCCGGCTTGGTGAAAAACTGTTTTTT. It is translated as CASILGRLGEKLFF.

In this sample, this clonotype turned up a few times. J is TRBJ2-7 and V is TRBV10-3, with 9 nucleotides matching TRBD1. The CDR3 length is 14 residues. V shed 4 bases and J 6 bases; nucleotides not matched to a gene: 7. In germline, CDR1 is ENHRY, CDR2 SYGVKD. The CDR3: CAISAGTGSFEQYF. The CDR3 region has the DNA TGTGCCATCAGTGCGGGGACAGGGAGTTTCGAGCAGTACTTC.

The chain joins TRBV4-2 to TRBJ1-1; D is possibly TRBD1 (5 bases). There are 14 residues in the CDR3. V lost 0 bases to trimming and J lost 7 bases, with 12 bases between them. Germline values: CDR1 LGHNA, CDR2 YNFKEQ. In DNA form, the CDR3 reads TGTGCCAGCAGCCAAGATTGGGGACCGTTTGAAGCTTTCTTT. Its translation: CASSQDWGPFEAFF.

Ten or more counts support this clonotype. J is TRBJ2-1 and V is TRBV3-1; TRBD2 matches at 14 bases. The CDR3 has 15 amino acids. Unmatched junction bases numbered 8, after V lost 6 bases and J lost 10 bases. CDR1 is LGHDT and CDR2 is YNNKEL in the germline V gene (reference sequence). CDR3 residues: CASSPGLAGVGEQFF. Written as DNA, the CDR3 is TGTGCCAGCAGTCCGGGACTAGCGGGAGTAGGCGAGCAGTTCTTC.

The genes are TRBV7-2 and TRBJ1-1; 8 positions match TRBD1. CDR1 and CDR2 (germline): SGHTA, FQGNSA. V dropped 3 bases and J dropped 3; count of bases not matched to a gene: 6. The CDR3 covers 15 residues. DNA for the CDR3: TGTGCCAGCAGCTTGCTACAGGGGGTCGACACTGAAGCTTTCTTT. It is translated as CASSLLQGVDTEAFF.

This clonotype was counted a few times. The V and J genes are TRBV7-2 and TRBJ1-2; D may be TRBD1 (5 bases). The length of the CDR3 is 14 residues. The germline V gene encodes CDR1 SGHTA and CDR2 FQGNSA. Trimming cost V 5 bases and J 0 bases, with 10 bases left between them. The CDR3 sequence: CASSPGHANYGYTF. The CDR3 DNA follows: TGTGCCAGCAGCCCCGGACACGCTAACTATGGCTACACCTTC.

The chain carries TRBV20-1 and TRBJ2-3; TRBD1 or TRBD2 may be the D gene (6 bases each). Germline V gives CDR1 DFQATT, CDR2 SNEGSKA (reference sequence). The V gene lost 5 bases and the J gene lost 0 bases, with 12 bases spanning the gap. This CDR3 has 14 amino acids. The DNA for the CDR3 is TGCAGTGCTGAGGGGGGAAGGAGCACAGATACGCAGTATTTT. Amino acid sequence: CSAEGGRSTDTQYF.

This clonotype has a count of ten or more. The chain has TRBV12-3 or TRBV12-4 and TRBJ2-3; possibly TRBD2 for D (5 bases). The CDR3 spans 11 residues. Trimming left V 3 bases short and J 9 bases short, with 7 bases between. CDR3 protein: CASSFSGTQYF. The CDR3 DNA is TGTGCCAGCAGTTTTTCGGGAACGCAGTATTTT.

The V gene is TRBV29-1, the J gene TRBJ2-7, with a possible D match to TRBD1 (5 bases). Trimming cost V 4 bases and J 6 bases, with 16 bases left between them. This CDR3 is built from 13 residues. Germline values: CDR1 SQVTM, CDR2 ANQGSEA. CDR3 coding DNA: TGCAGCGTTGGGAACATGGACAAGGGCGAGCAGTACTTC. Protein sequence: CSVGNMDKGEQYF.